This TCR beta chain was captured in a study of blood T cell repertoires in COVID-19 (dated by TCRdb to 2020 to 2021). Background for the entire study: Samples covering the acute and convalescent phases of COVID-19 were provided by collaborators in the United States, Italy and Spain. Nearly every sample came with metadata listing a de-identified subject ID, COVID-19 status, age in years and sex. The repertoires were released in a freely available public database meant as a resource for research on the immune response to SARS-CoV-2. Samples came from the ongoing ImmuneRACE study (first 160 participants) plus 1,254 subjects from 6 global collaborators. The dataset comprised deeply sampled blood TCRbeta repertoires from subjects exposed to, actively infected with, or recovered from COVID-19. The material from the prospective study consisted of cDNA or gDNA derived from T cells, B-cell-depleted T cells, or PBMCs. Where HLA class I and class II types were available, the types were taken from metadata supplied by the sample provider, not from assay-based typing.

The collaborating institutions used their own protocols to collect whole blood in K2EDTA tubes. Collaborator samples were shipped for TCRbeta analysis as frozen whole blood, isolated PBMCs, or DNA extracted from either sample type. TCRbeta CDR3 regions were amplified from genomic DNA using the immunoSEQ Assay, a bias-controlled multiplex PCR. Turning to the authors' computational methods: Within the assay, amplification of reference gene primers was used to estimate how many nucleated cells each sample contained. To quantify the absolute abundance of each unique TCRbeta CDR3 rearrangement, sequence reads were collapsed and filtered. For each sample, productive Simpson clonality was calculated as the square root of Simpson's diversity index across productive rearrangements. TCRdb provides this immuneACCESS table in a form limited to in-frame rearrangements. Some clones are lacking; in checked studies, under half of them reflect an unresolved V gene, and why the rest are absent is not known. V and J calls and clone size are copied from that table; D and trimming were computed from the DNA. In this sample the table shows roughly 250,000 clones, approximately 80% of which occur a single time. The ten top clones hold 8% to 9.5% of the sample.

With respect to this clone: The antigen it recognizes is unknown. No base quality information exists; no much larger clone differs at one position.

Broad study findings and their caveats: The amount of clinical and demographic metadata varied by source and participant and was provided uncurated.

The germline V and J ends show losses of 0 bases and 4 bases respectively, and no gene match explains 10 bases of the junction. The CDR3 runs 19 amino acids, cysteine and phenylalanine included. Only the CDR3 DNA stays, 57 bases, in frame from base 1. Taken from the germline V gene (reference sequence), the CDR1 and CDR2 loops are LGHDT and YNNKEL. Recombination joined TRBV3-1 (or the pseudogene TRBV3-2) with TRBJ2-5; the central 14 bases match TRBD2. The receptor comes from a human donor in a cohort sampled during active COVID-19. Sequenced material: peripheral blood. The nucleotide sequence reads TGTGCCAGCAGCCAAGACCCCACTCGACTAGCGGGGGGGGGAGAGACCCAGTACTTC. This encodes CASSQDPTRLAGGGETQYF.